This TCR beta chain was identified in a study of cytomegalovirus exposure and HLA in healthy donors. Both 60 Vbeta primers and 13 Jbeta primers went into the PCR. TCRdb's copy holds only in-frame clones and misses some; the assay was immunoSEQ multiplex PCR. The data show 90,000 to 100,000 clones, about 81% seen once. Germline V gene sequence: CDR1 LNHDA, CDR2 SQIVND (reference sequence). Trimming left V 3 bases short and J 14 bases short, with 11 bases between. This CDR3 has 11 amino acids. This sequence originates from a man aged 35 to 55 in good health and CMV-seronegative. The chain is built from TRBV19 and TRBJ2-1, with TRBD1 as a possible D gene (6 bases). Sequencing used PBMCs. The CDR3 bases are TGTGCCAGTAGTATCGGGACATTGGAGTTCTTC. Its protein product is CASSIGTLEFF. Using reference TRBV19 and TRBJ2-1 for the parts outside the CDR3, the full variable domain is DGGITQSPKYLFRKEGQNVTLSCEQNLNHDAMYWYRQDPGQGLRLIYYSQIVNDFQKGDIAEGYSVSREKKESFPLTVTSAQKNPTAFYLCASSIGTLEFFGPGTRLTVL.